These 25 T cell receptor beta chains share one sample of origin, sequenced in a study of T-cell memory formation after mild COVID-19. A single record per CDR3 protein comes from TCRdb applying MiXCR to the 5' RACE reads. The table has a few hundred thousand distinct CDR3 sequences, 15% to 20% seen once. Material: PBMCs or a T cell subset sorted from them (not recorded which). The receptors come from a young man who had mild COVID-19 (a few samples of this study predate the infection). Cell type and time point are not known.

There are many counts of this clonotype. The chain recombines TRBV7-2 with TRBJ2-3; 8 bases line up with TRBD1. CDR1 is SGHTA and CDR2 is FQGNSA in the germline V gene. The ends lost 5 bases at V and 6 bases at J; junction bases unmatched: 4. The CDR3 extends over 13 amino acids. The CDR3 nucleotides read TGTGCCAGCAGCCCCCAGGGGGCGGATACGCAGTATTTT. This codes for CASSPQGADTQYF.

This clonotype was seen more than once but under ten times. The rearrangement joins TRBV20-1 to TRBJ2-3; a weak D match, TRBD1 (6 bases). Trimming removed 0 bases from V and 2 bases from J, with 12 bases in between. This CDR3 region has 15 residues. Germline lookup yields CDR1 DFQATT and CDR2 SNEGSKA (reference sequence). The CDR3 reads CSARDKRGFTDTQYF. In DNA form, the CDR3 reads TGCAGTGCTAGAGATAAGAGGGGGTTCACAGATACGCAGTATTTT.

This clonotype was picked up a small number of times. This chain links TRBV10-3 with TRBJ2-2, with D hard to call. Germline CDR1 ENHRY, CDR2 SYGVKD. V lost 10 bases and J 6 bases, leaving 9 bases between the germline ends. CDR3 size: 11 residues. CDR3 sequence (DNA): TGTGCCAGCACGATGGCCGGGGAGCTGTTTTTT. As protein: CASTMAGELFF.

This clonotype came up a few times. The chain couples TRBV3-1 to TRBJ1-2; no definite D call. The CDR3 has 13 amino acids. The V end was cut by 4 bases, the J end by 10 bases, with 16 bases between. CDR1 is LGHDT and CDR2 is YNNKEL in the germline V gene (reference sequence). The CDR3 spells CASSPDVFLDYTF. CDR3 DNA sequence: TGTGCCAGCAGCCCCGACGTGTTTCTCGACTACACCTTC.

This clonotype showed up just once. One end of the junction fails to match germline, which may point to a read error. The CDR3 bases are TGTGCTAGCAGCTTACACTGGGGCAGGGCAGCTTTCTTT. This sequence encodes CASSLHWGRAAFF. The chain is built from TRBV7-7 and TRBJ1-1; perhaps TRBD1 as D (5 bases). Germline assignment: CDR1 SSHAT and CDR2 FNYEAQ (reference sequence). The CDR3 covers 13 residues.

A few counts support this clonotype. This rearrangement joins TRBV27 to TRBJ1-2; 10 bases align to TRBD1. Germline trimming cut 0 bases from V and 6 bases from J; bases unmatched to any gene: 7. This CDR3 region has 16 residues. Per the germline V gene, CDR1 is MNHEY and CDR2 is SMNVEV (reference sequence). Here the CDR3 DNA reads TGTGCCAGCAGTTTATCCCGAACCGGACAGGGGGATGGCTACACCTTC. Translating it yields CASSLSRTGQGDGYTF.

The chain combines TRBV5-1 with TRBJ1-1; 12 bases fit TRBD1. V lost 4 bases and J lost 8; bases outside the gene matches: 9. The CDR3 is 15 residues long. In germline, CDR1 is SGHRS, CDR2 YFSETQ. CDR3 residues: CASSMGQGAISEAFF. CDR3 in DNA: TGCGCCAGCAGCATGGGACAGGGGGCAATTTCGGAAGCTTTCTTT. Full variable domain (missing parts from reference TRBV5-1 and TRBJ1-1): KAGVTQTPRYLIKTRGQQVTLSCSPISGHRSVSWYQQTPGQGLQFLFEYFSETQRNKGNFPGRFSGRQFSNSRSEMNVSTLELGDSALYLCASSMGQGAISEAFFGQGTRLTVV.

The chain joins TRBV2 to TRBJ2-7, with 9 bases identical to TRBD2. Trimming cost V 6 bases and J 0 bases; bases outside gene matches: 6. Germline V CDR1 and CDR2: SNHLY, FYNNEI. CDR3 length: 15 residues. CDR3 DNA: TGTGCCAGCAGGGAGACTAGCGGTTCCTCCTACGAGCAGTACGTC. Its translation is CASRETSGSSYEQYV.

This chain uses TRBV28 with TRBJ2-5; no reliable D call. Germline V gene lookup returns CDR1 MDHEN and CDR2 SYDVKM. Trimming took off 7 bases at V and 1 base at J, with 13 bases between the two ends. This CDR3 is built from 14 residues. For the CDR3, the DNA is TGTGCCAGCACCTTGGGTGGCATCCAAGAGACCCAGTACTTC. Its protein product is CASTLGGIQETQYF. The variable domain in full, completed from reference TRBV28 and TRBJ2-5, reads DVKVTQSSRYLVKRTGEKVFLECVQDMDHENMFWYRQDPGLGLRLIYFSYDVKMKEKGDIPEGYSVSREKKERFSLILESASTNQTSMYLCASTLGGIQETQYFGPGTRLLVL.

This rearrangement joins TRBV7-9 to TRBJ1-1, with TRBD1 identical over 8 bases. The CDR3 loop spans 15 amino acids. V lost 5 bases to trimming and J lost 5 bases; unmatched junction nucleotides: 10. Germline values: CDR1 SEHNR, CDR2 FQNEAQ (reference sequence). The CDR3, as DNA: TGTGCCAGCAGCAGTCGGGCACAGGGGGGGACTGAAGCTTTCTTT. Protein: CASSSRAQGGTEAFF.

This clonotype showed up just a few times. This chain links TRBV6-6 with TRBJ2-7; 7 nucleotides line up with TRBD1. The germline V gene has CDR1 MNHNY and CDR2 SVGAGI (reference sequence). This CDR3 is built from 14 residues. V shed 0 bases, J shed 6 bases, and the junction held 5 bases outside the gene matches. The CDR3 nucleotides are TGTGCCAGCAGTTACTCAGGGGGCGAAACCGAGCAGTACTTC. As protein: CASSYSGGETEQYF.

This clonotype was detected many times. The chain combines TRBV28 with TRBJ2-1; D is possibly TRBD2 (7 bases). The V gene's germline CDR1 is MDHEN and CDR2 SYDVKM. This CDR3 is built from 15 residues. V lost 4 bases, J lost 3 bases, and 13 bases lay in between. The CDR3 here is CASSYVGGLYNEQFF. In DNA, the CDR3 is TGTGCCAGCAGTTATGTCGGGGGGCTCTACAATGAGCAGTTCTTC.

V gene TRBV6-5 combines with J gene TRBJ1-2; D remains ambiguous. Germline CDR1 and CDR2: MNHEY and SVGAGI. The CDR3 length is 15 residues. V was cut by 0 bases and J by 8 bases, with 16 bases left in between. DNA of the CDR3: TGTGCCAGCAGTTACTCTGAGACCGGGATAGGGGGCTACACCTTC. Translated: CASSYSETGIGGYTF.

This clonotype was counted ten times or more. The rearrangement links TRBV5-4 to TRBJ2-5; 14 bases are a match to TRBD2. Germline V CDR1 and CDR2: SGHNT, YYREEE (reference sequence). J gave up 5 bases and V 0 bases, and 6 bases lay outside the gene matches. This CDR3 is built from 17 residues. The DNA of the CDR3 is TGTGCCAGCAGCTTGGGGGGACTAGCGGGGGCCGGGGAGACCCAGTACTTC. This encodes CASSLGGLAGAGETQYF.

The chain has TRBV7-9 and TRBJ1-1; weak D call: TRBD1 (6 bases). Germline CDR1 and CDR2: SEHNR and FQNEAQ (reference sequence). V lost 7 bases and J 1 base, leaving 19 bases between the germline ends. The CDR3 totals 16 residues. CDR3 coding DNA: TGTGCCAGCACCCCCGGGGGCGGGGTCAGGAACACTGAAGCTTTCTTT. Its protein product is CASTPGGGVRNTEAFF.

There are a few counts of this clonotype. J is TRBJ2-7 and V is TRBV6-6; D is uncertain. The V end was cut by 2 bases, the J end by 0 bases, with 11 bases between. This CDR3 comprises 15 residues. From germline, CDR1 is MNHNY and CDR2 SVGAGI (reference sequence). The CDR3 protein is CASSYRASFSYEQYV. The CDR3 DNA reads TGTGCCAGCAGTTACAGGGCCTCCTTCTCCTACGAGCAGTACGTC.

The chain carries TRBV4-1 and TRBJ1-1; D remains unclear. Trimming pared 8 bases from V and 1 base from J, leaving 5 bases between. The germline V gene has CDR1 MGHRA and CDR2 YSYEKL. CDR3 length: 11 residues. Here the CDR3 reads CASAGNTEAFF. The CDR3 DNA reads TGCGCCAGCGCCGGGAACACTGAAGCTTTCTTT.

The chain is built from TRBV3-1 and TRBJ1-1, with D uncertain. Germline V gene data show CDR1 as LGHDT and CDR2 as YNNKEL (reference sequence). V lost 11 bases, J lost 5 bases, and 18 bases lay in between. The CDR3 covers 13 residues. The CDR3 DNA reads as TGTGCCTCCCAGCCCGGCAGGCGGACTGAAGCTTTCTTT. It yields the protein CASQPGRRTEAFF.

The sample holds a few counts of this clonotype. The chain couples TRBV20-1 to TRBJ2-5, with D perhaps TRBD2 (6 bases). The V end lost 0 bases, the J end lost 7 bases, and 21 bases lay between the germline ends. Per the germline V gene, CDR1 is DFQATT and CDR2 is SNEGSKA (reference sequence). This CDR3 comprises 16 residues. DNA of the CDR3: TGCAGTGCTAGAGACCCCCGACAGATGGGAGCGGGGACCCAGTACTTC. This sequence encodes CSARDPRQMGAGTQYF.

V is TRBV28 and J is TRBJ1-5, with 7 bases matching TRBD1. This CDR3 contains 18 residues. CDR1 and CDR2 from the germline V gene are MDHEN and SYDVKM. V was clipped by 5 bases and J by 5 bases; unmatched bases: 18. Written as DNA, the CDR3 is TGTGCCAGCAGTCCGACAGGGTGGGGCCCTTCCTTAGATCAGCCCCAGCATTTT. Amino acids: CASSPTGWGPSLDQPQHF. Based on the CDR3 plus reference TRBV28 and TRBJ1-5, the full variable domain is DVKVTQSSRYLVKRTGEKVFLECVQDMDHENMFWYRQDPGLGLRLIYFSYDVKMKEKGDIPEGYSVSREKKERFSLILESASTNQTSMYLCASSPTGWGPSLDQPQHFGDGTRLSIL.

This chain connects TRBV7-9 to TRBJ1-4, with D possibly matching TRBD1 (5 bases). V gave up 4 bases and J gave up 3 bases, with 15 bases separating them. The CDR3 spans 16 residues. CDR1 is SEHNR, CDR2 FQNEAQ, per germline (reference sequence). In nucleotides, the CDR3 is TGTGCCAGCAGCTCACCGGGCGGGGACTCTAATGAAAAACTGTTTTTT. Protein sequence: CASSSPGGDSNEKLFF.

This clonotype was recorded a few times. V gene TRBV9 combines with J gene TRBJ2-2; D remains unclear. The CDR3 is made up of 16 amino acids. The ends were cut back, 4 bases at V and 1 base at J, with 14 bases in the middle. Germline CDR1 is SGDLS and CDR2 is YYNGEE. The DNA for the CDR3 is TGTGCCAGCAGCCCCTACCCTTCGGTGAACACCGGGGAGCTGTTTTTT. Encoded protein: CASSPYPSVNTGELFF. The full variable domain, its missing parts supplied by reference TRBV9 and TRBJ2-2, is DSGVTQTPKHLITATGQRVTLRCSPRSGDLSVYWYQQSLDQGLQFLIQYYNGEERAKGNILERFSAQQFPDLHSELNLSSLELGDSALYFCASSPYPSVNTGELFFGEGSRLTVL.

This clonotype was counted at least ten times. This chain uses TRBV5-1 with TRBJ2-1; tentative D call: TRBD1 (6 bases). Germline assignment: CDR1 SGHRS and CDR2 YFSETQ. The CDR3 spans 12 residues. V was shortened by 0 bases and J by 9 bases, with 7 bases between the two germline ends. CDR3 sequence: CASSLEGGEQFF. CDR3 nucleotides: TGCGCCAGCAGCTTGGAAGGGGGTGAGCAGTTCTTC.

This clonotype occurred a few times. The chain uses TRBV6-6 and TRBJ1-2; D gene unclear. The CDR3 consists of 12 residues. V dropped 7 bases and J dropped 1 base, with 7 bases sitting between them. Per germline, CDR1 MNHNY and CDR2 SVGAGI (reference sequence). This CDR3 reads CASTDLNYGYTF. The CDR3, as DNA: TGTGCCAGCACCGATCTTAACTATGGCTACACCTTC.

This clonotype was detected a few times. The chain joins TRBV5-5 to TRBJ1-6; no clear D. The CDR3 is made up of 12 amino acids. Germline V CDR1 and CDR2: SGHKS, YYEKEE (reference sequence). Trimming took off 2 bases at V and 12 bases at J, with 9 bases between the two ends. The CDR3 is CASSFRTIPLHF. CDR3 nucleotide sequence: TGTGCCAGCAGCTTCAGGACCATACCCCTCCACTTT.